These 17 T cell receptor beta chains share one sample of origin, sequenced in a study of regulatory T cells in long-lasting Graves disease. The authors built TCR beta libraries using iRepertoire HTBI primers and Arm-PCR of CDR3 regions. TCRdb re-analysed the multiplex PCR reads in MiXCR, keeping a single row per CDR3 protein. The sample lists 500,000 or so distinct CDR3 sequences; around 15% were seen once. Noted time point: newly diagnosed GD, antithyroid drugs for less than 3 months. Isolated PBMC RNA provided the starting material for the TCR library. A further study also used this sample, focusing on T cells in Graves' hyperthyroidism and ophthalmopathy.

Specimen: peripheral blood mononuclear cells (PBMCs), collected at new diagnosis, from a patient treated with antithyroid drugs. These receptor sequences come from a middle-aged man with Graves disease.

V usage is TRBV19 and J usage is TRBJ2-1; D is perhaps TRBD1 (5 bases). Trimming cost V 3 bases and J 12 bases, with 18 bases left between them. The CDR3 contains 14 residues. Germline-derived CDR1 and CDR2 are LNHDA and SQIVND (reference sequence). The CDR3 region has the DNA TGTGCCAGTAGTATCGATTGGACCCAAGACAGGCAGTTCTTC. It yields the protein CASSIDWTQDRQFF.

This clonotype was detected many times. J is TRBJ2-7 and V is TRBV15, with D possibly called TRBD1 or TRBD2 (6 bases each). CDR3 length equals 14 residues. The ends were cut back, 5 bases at V and 5 bases at J, with 16 bases in the middle. Looked up from germline, CDR1 is LNHNV and CDR2 is YYDKDF (reference sequence). The CDR3 DNA reads as TGTGCCACCAGCTACTTGGGGGGCATGAACGAGCAGTACTTC. It encodes CATSYLGGMNEQYF.

This clonotype was observed at least ten times. The chain links TRBV28 to TRBJ2-3; 7 positions match TRBD2. The V and J ends lost 3 bases and 3 bases, in that order; junction bases with no gene match: 12. The CDR3 consists of 17 residues. Germline V gene data show CDR1 as MDHEN and CDR2 as SYDVKM. Written as DNA, the CDR3 is TGTGCCAGCAGTTTCCTCACTAGCGCCCGAGGGACAGATACGCAGTATTTT. Translated, it gives CASSFLTSARGTDTQYF.

This clonotype was counted ten times or more. The chain recombines TRBV24-1 with TRBJ2-7; D uncertain. Deletions cut 5 bases from V and 0 bases from J, with 7 bases between. There are 13 residues in the CDR3. CDR1 and CDR2 (germline): KGHDR, SFDVKD. The CDR3 protein is CATSAPDSYEQYF. As DNA, the CDR3 is TGTGCCACCAGTGCTCCGGACTCCTACGAGCAGTACTTC.

Many counts were recorded for this clonotype. The gene calls are TRBV20-1 and TRBJ2-7; the D is unclear. Trimming removed 6 bases from V and 3 bases from J, with 9 bases in between. Germline CDR1 reads DFQATT; CDR2 reads SNEGSKA (reference sequence). The CDR3 runs to 11 residues. The CDR3 nucleotides read TGCAGTGCCCTCTCCGGCTACGAGCAGTACTTC. Translation: CSALSGYEQYF.

This clonotype was found many times. CDR3 sequence: CASSLRPLGGHRYSNQPQHF. The DNA of the CDR3 is TGTGCCAGTAGTCTACGCCCTTTGGGGGGACACCGTTATAGCAATCAGCCCCAGCATTTT. This sequence joins TRBV19 and TRBJ1-5, with TRBD1 as a possible D gene (6 bases). The V end lost 5 bases, the J end lost 0 bases, and 26 bases lay between the germline ends. Germline CDR1 reads LNHDA; CDR2 reads SQIVND (reference sequence). This CDR3 is 20 amino acids long.

This clonotype was seen ten or more times. This chain links TRBV28 with TRBJ2-2; TRBD2 is a possible D gene (6 bases). Germline values: CDR1 MDHEN, CDR2 SYDVKM. Trimming removed 6 bases from V and 2 bases from J, with 10 bases in between. This CDR3 region has 14 residues. CDR3 nucleotide sequence: TGTGCCAGCAGGGACTACAGTAACACCGGGGAGCTGTTTTTT. It yields the protein CASRDYSNTGELFF.

This clonotype was counted between two and nine times. V gene TRBV19 combines with J gene TRBJ1-2, with 8 bases aligning to TRBD1. Germline V gene sequence: CDR1 LNHDA, CDR2 SQIVND (reference sequence). After removal of 4 bases from V and 4 bases from J, the junction contained 11 bases not matched to a gene. The CDR3 has 16 amino acids. Written as DNA, the CDR3 is TGTGCCAGTAGTACCGCTCACGGACAGGGCGTCTATGGCTACACCTTC. The encoded protein is CASSTAHGQGVYGYTF.

This clonotype has only a few counts. The rearrangement links TRBV5-1 to TRBJ2-7; 7 bases match TRBD2. The CDR3 runs 14 residues. CDR1 SGHRS and CDR2 YFSETQ come from the germline V gene. V was pared by 0 bases and J by 3 bases, with 3 bases of the junction left unmatched. This CDR3 is CASSLAASGYEQYF. In nucleotides, the CDR3 is TGCGCCAGCAGCTTGGCGGCTAGCGGCTACGAGCAGTACTTC.

The gene calls are TRBV5-1 and TRBJ2-7; possible D gene TRBD1, 6 bases. The germline gives CDR1 SGHRS, CDR2 YFSETQ. CDR3 length equals 16 residues. The V end was cut by 2 bases, the J end by 2 bases, with 17 bases between. The CDR3 here is CASSLIAQGTPYEQYF. The CDR3 DNA sequence: TGCGCCAGCAGCTTAATAGCCCAGGGGACCCCCTACGAGCAGTACTTC.

The CDR3 sequence is CASSSNPLGGTGVYEQYF. CDR3 in DNA: TGTGCCAGCAGCTCCAACCCCCTCGGCGGGACAGGGGTCTATGAGCAGTACTTC. The chain links TRBV7-2 to TRBJ2-7; 10 bases line up with TRBD1. Germline lookup yields CDR1 SGHTA and CDR2 FQGNSA. CDR3 length: 18 residues. J gave up 7 bases and V 4 bases, and 19 bases lay outside the gene matches.

The chain uses TRBV6-1 and TRBJ1-5; D is undetermined. The ends were cut back, 7 bases at V and 2 bases at J, with 3 bases in the middle. From germline, CDR1 is MNHNS and CDR2 SASEGT. The CDR3 covers 11 residues. The CDR3, as DNA: TGTGCCAGCATGGGCAATCAGCCCCAGCATTTT. Translating gives CASMGNQPQHF.

This clonotype appeared a few times. The chain recombines TRBV14 with TRBJ2-1, with D uncertain. The CDR3 is 14 amino acids. Germline V lookup: CDR1 SGHDN, CDR2 FVKESK. V was shortened by 2 bases and J by 12 bases, with 17 bases between the two germline ends. The CDR3 loop is CASSQRSINEAQFF. CDR3 nucleotide sequence: TGTGCCAGCAGCCAACGTTCAATCAACGAAGCGCAGTTCTTC.

This clonotype was seen more than once but under ten times. CDR3 loop: CSVIRRGGYTF. As DNA, the CDR3 is TGCAGCGTTATCCGTAGGGGGGGCTACACCTTC. The chain uses TRBV29-1 and TRBJ1-2; D may be TRBD1 (6 bases). The CDR3 sequence is 11 residues long. The germline CDR1 and CDR2 sequences are SQVTM and ANQGSEA. V was cut by 5 bases and J by 8 bases, with 12 bases left in between. Full variable domain (missing parts from reference TRBV29-1 and TRBJ1-2): SAVISQKPSRDICQRGTSLTIQCQVDSQVTMMFWYRQQPGQSLTLIATANQGSEATYESGFVIDKFPISRPNLTFSTLTVSNMSPEDSSIYLCSVIRRGGYTFGSGTRLTVV.

In its sample, this clonotype was seen many times. This chain joins TRBV18 and TRBJ2-7, with D possibly called TRBD1 or TRBD2 (5 bases each). Germline CDR1 reads KGHSH; CDR2 reads LQKENI. This CDR3 is built from 15 residues. V gave up 2 bases and J gave up 1 base, with 12 bases separating them. The CDR3 DNA sequence: TGTGCCAGCTCACCAAAGGGAGAGGGGTCCTACGAGCAGTACTTC. Amino acids: CASSPKGEGSYEQYF.

This clonotype was seen at least ten times. The chain is built from TRBV6-1 and TRBJ2-1; 8 bases fit TRBD2. Trimming cost V 7 bases and J 0 bases; bases outside gene matches: 5. The CDR3 extends over 15 amino acids. Germline CDR1 is MNHNS and CDR2 is SASEGT. The DNA of the CDR3 is TGTGCCAGCAAGCCTAGCGGGCCCTCCTACAATGAGCAGTTCTTC. This translates into CASKPSGPSYNEQFF.

The chain has TRBV15 and TRBJ1-5; D uncertain. The germline V gene encodes CDR1 LNHNV and CDR2 YYDKDF (reference sequence). Trimming cost V 5 bases and J 0 bases, with 8 bases left between them. This CDR3 comprises 14 residues. The DNA for the CDR3 is TGTGCCACCAGCGGCGACTATAGCAATCAGCCCCAGCATTTT. Residues: CATSGDYSNQPQHF. The variable domain in full, completed from reference TRBV15 and TRBJ1-5, reads DAMVIQNPRYQVTQFGKPVTLSCSQTLNHNVMYWYQQKSSQAPKLLFHYYDKDFNNEADTPDNFQSRRPNTSFCFLDIRSPGLGDTAMYLCATSGDYSNQPQHFGDGTRLSIL.